One and the same sample provided the 15 T cell receptor beta chains below, sequenced in a study of blood T cell repertoires in COVID-19. Only in-frame clones appear in the TCRdb table, and some are missing; sequencing was by immunoSEQ multiplex PCR. The data show fewer than 350,000 clones, around nine tenths seen once. Material for sequencing was peripheral blood. Receptors were obtained from a woman in her sixties or seventies with COVID-19, enrolled during active disease.

The chain couples TRBV2 to TRBJ1-3, with unresolved D. This CDR3 is built from 14 residues. Trimming cost V 6 bases and J 3 bases, with 12 bases left between them. Germline V gene lookup returns CDR1 SNHLY and CDR2 FYNNEI. The CDR3 protein is CASREVYGGNTIYF. In DNA form, the CDR3 reads TGTGCCAGCAGGGAGGTCTACGGTGGAAACACCATATATTTT.

The rearrangement joins TRBV6-4 to TRBJ1-1; D not certain. The CDR3 is 13 amino acids. V was shortened by 4 bases and J by 1 base, with 7 bases between the two germline ends. The germline V gene encodes CDR1 MRHNA and CDR2 SNTAGT. The CDR3 spells CASSARGNTEAFF. Written as DNA, the CDR3 is TGTGCCAGCAGTGCACGGGGGAACACTGAAGCTTTCTTT.

The CDR3 nucleotides are TGTGCCACGAAACAGGGGGCTACAGATACGCAGTATTTT. Its protein is CATKQGATDTQYF. The chain combines TRBV6-4 with TRBJ2-3, with 9 positions matching TRBD1. Losses at the gene ends were 10 bases for V and 3 bases for J; bases not matched to a gene: 5. This CDR3 is 13 amino acids long. In germline, CDR1 is MRHNA, CDR2 SNTAGT.

This chain links TRBV7-8 with TRBJ2-4; 10 bases match TRBD1. The CDR3 is made up of 17 amino acids. The V segment lost 0 bases and the J segment 5 bases; nucleotides outside the gene matches: 7. Germline CDR1 SGHVS, CDR2 FQNEAQ. The CDR3 region is CASSLAGTGVIQNIQYF. The CDR3 bases are TGTGCCAGCAGCTTAGCCGGGACAGGGGTTATCCAAAACATTCAGTACTTC.

The chain uses TRBV11-1 and TRBJ1-1; D may be TRBD1 (5 bases). The germline gives CDR1 SGHAT, CDR2 FQDESV (reference sequence). Trimming left V 5 bases short and J 4 bases short, with 11 bases between. There are 13 residues in the CDR3. The CDR3 nucleotides read TGTGCCAGCAGCCCAAGGAGGGGCACTGAAGCTTTCTTT. Translating gives CASSPRRGTEAFF.

The rearrangement links TRBV5-1 to TRBJ1-5, with a weak D call TRBD1 (5 bases). V was cut by 3 bases and J by 0 bases, with 13 bases left in between. The germline V gene has CDR1 SGHRS and CDR2 YFSETQ. This CDR3 spans 16 amino acids. Written as DNA, the CDR3 is TGCGCCAGCAGCTCAACAGGAATTGGTAGCAATCAGCCCCAGCATTTT. Translation: CASSSTGIGSNQPQHF.

This clone was detected only once. V is TRBV28 and J is TRBJ2-7, with 9 bases fitting TRBD1. The ends lost 7 bases at V and 4 bases at J; junction bases unmatched: 8. The germline gives CDR1 MDHEN, CDR2 SYDVKM. CDR3 size: 14 residues. This CDR3 reads CASTPGQGYYEQYF. CDR3 nucleotide sequence: TGTGCCAGCACCCCGGGACAGGGTTATTACGAGCAGTACTTC.

J is TRBJ1-2 and V is TRBV24-1, with D possibly TRBD1 on 5 matching bases. Trimming pared 2 bases from V and 7 bases from J, leaving 16 bases between. The CDR3 covers 15 residues. Germline values: CDR1 KGHDR, CDR2 SFDVKD. CDR3 sequence: CATSDSGVRSSGYTF. DNA for the CDR3: TGTGCCACCAGTGATTCGGGGGTTCGGTCGTCTGGCTACACCTTC.

The chain joins TRBV27 to TRBJ1-1; 8 positions match TRBD1. This CDR3 comprises 17 residues. Looked up from germline, CDR1 is MNHEY and CDR2 is SMNVEV (reference sequence). V shed 0 bases and J 0 bases; nucleotides not matched to a gene: 6. CDR3 loop: CASSLSRTGHMNTEAFF. The CDR3 coding sequence is TGTGCCAGCAGTTTATCCCGGACAGGGCACATGAACACTGAAGCTTTCTTT.

This chain uses TRBV5-1 with TRBJ2-5; D uncertain. With 3 bases removed from V and 4 bases from J, the gap between germline ends came to 7 bases. The CDR3 totals 12 residues. Looked up from germline, CDR1 is SGHRS and CDR2 is YFSETQ. The CDR3 DNA sequence: TGCGCCAGCAGCTGGGCCGGAGAGACCCAGTACTTC. Translating it yields CASSWAGETQYF.

This clone was recorded only once. V gene TRBV30 combines with J gene TRBJ1-4; D not resolved. The CDR3 sequence is 14 residues long. Per germline, CDR1 GTSNPN and CDR2 SVGIG (reference sequence). V dropped 2 bases and J dropped 7 bases, with 14 bases sitting between them. CDR3: CAWSPTANSEKLFF. The CDR3 region has the DNA TGTGCCTGGAGTCCAACAGCTAATAGTGAAAAACTGTTTTTT.

This chain uses TRBV18 with TRBJ2-7; D is ambiguous. The V end lost 0 bases, the J end lost 5 bases, and 11 bases lay between the germline ends. The CDR3 runs to 14 residues. The germline CDR1 and CDR2 sequences are KGHSH and LQKENI. The CDR3 region is CASSPPAQLDEQYF. The DNA for the CDR3 is TGTGCCAGCTCACCACCGGCACAGCTCGACGAGCAGTACTTC.

The rearrangement links TRBV29-1 to TRBJ2-5, with a tentative D call TRBD2 (5 bases). V dropped 5 bases and J dropped 5 bases, with 9 bases sitting between them. This CDR3 has 11 amino acids. Germline loops: CDR1 SQVTM, CDR2 ANQGSEA. This CDR3 reads CSVKRVETQYF. In DNA form, the CDR3 reads TGCAGCGTTAAGAGGGTTGAGACCCAGTACTTC.

The gene calls are TRBV6-5 and TRBJ1-2, with 7 bases lining up with TRBD1. Germline V gene data show CDR1 as MNHEY and CDR2 as SVGAGI. The CDR3 has 15 residues. The V and J ends lost 7 bases and 0 bases, in that order; junction bases with no gene match: 8. The CDR3 DNA follows: TGTGCCAGCAAGACAGGGAAGGCGGCTAACTATGGCTACACCTTC. Protein sequence: CASKTGKAANYGYTF.

The V call is TRBV7-9, the J call TRBJ2-4, with D maybe TRBD2 (6 bases). From germline, CDR1 is SEHNR and CDR2 FQNEAQ (reference sequence). CDR3 length: 15 residues. V lost 1 base to trimming and J lost 6 bases, with 13 bases between them. Here the CDR3 reads CASSLGVLEGNIQYF. The CDR3 region has the DNA TGTGCCAGCAGCTTAGGGGTTCTGGAGGGAAACATTCAGTACTTC.